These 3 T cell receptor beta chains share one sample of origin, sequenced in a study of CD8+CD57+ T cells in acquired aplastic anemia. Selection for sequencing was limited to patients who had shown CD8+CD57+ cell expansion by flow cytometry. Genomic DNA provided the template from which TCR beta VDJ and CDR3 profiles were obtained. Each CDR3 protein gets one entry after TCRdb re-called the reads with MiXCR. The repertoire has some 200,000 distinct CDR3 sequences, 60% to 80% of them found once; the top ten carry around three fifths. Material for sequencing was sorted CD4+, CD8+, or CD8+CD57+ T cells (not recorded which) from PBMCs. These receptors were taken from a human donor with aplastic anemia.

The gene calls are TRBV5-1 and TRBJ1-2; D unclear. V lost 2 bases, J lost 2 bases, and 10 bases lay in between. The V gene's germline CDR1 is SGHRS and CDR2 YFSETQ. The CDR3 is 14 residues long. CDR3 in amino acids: CASSFVRWNYGYTF. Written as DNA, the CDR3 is TGCGCCAGCAGCTTCGTTAGGTGGAACTATGGCTACACCTTC.

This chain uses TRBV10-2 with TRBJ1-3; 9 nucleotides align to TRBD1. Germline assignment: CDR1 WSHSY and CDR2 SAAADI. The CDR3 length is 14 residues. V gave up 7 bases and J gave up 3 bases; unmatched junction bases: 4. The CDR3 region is CASTRDRDGNTIYF. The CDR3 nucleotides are TGCGCCAGCACTAGGGACAGGGATGGAAACACCATATATTTT.

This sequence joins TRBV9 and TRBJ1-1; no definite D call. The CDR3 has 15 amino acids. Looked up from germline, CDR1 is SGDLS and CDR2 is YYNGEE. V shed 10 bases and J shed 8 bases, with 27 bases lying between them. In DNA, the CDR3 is TGTGCCGGCCCCCCACGGGGAGGAGTTATCACCGAAGCTTTCTTT. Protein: CAGPPRGGVITEAFF. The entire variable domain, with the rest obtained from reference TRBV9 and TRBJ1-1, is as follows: DSGVTQTPKHLITATGQRVTLRCSPRSGDLSVYWYQQSLDQGLQFLIQYYNGEERAKGNILERFSAQQFPDLHSELNLSSLELGDSALYFCAGPPRGGVITEAFFGQGTRLTVV.